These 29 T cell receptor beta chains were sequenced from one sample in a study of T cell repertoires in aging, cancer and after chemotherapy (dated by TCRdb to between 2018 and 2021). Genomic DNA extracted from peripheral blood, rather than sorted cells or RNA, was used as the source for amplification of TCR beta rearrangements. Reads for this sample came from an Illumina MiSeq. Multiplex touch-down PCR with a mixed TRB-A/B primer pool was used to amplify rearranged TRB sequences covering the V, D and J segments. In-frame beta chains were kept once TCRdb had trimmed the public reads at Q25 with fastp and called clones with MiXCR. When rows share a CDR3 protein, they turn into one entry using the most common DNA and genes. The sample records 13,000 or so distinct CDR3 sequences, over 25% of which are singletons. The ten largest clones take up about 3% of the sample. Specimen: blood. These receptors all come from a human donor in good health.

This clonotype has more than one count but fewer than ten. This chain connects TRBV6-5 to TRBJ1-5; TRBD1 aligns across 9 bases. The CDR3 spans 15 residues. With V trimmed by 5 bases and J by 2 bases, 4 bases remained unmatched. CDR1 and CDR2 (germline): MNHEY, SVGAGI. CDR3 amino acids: CASSLQGAGNQPQHF. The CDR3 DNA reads TGTGCCAGCAGTCTACAGGGGGCAGGCAATCAGCCCCAGCATTTT.

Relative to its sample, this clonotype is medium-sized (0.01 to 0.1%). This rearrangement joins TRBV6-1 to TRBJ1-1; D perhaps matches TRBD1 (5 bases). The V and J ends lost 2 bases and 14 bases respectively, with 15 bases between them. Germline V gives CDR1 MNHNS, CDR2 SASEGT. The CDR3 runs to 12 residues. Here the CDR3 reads CASSEIGTRGFF. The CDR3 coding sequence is TGTGCCAGCAGTGAAATAGGGACTCGAGGCTTCTTT.

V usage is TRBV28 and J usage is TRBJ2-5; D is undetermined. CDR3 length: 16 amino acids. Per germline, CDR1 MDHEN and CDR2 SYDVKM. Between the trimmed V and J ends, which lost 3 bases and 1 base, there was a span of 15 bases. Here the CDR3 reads CASSFPLSTSQETQYF. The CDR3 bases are TGTGCCAGCAGTTTCCCTTTATCGACCTCCCAAGAGACCCAGTACTTC.

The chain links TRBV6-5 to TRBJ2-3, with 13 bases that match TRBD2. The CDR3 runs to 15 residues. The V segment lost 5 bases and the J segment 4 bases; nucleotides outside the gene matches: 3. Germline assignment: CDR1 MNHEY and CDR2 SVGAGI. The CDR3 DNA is TGTGCCAGCAGTGAACTAGCGGGGGGGCCAGATACGCAGTATTTT. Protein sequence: CASSELAGGPDTQYF.

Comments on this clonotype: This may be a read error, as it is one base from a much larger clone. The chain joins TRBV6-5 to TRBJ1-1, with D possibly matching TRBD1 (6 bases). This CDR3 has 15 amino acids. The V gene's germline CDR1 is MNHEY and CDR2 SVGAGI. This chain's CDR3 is CASSYLDSVNTKAFF. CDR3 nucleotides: TGTGCCAGCAGTTACTTGGACAGCGTGAACACTAAAGCTTTCTTT.

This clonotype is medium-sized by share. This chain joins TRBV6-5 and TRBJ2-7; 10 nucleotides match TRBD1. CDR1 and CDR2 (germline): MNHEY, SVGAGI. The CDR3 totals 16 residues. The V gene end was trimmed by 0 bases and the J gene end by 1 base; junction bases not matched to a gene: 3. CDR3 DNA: TGTGCCAGCAGTTACTCACGGACAGGGGGGTCCTACGAGCAGTACTTC. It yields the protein CASSYSRTGGSYEQYF.

CDR3 bases: TGTGCCAGCTCACCTGGACAGGTCGGTGGAACCGGGGAGCTGTTTTTT. Translating gives CASSPGQVGGTGELFF. The chain couples TRBV18 to TRBJ2-2, with TRBD1 matching 7 bases. Unmatched junction bases numbered 9, after V lost 3 bases and J lost 5 bases. The CDR3 is 16 residues long. CDR1 and CDR2 (germline): KGHSH, LQKENI.

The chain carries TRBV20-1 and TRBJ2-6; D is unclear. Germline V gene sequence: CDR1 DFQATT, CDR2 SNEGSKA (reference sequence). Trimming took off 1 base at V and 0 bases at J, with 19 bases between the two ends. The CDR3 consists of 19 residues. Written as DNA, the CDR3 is TGCAGTGCTAGAGGGGGATGGCGCGGTGTCAGCTCTGGGGCCAACGTCCTGACTTTC. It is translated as CSARGGWRGVSSGANVLTF.

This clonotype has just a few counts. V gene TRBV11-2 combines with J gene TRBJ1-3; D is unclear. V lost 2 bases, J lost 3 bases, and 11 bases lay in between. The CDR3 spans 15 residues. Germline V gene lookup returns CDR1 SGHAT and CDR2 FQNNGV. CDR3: CASSLFRQLGNTIYF. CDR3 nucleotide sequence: TGTGCCAGCAGCTTATTCAGGCAACTTGGAAACACCATATATTTT.

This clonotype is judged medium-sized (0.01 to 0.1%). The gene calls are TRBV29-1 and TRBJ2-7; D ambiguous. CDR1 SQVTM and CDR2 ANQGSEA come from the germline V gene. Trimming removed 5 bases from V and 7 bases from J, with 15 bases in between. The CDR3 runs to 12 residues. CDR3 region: CSVLKRWEEQYF. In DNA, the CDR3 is TGCAGCGTTCTTAAGCGTTGGGAAGAGCAGTACTTC.

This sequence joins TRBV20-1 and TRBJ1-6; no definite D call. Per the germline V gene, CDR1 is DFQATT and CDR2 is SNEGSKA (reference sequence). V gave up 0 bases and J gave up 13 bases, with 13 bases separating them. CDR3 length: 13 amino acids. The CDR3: CSARDVGRGPLHF. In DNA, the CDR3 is TGCAGTGCTAGAGATGTGGGTCGCGGGCCCCTCCACTTT.

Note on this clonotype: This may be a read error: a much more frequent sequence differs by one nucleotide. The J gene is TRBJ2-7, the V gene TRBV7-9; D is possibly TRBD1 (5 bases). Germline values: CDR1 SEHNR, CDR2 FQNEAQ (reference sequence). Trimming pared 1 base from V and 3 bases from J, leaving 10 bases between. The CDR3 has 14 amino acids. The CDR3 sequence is CASSLVTANYEQYV. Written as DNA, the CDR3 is TGTGCCAGCAGCTTAGTGACAGCGAACTACGAGCAGTACGTC.

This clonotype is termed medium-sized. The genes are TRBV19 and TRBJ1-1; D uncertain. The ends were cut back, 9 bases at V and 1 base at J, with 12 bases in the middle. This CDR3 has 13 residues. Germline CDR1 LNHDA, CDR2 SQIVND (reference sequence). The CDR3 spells CASKPHGNTEAFF. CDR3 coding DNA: TGTGCCAGCAAGCCCCACGGGAACACTGAAGCTTTCTTT.

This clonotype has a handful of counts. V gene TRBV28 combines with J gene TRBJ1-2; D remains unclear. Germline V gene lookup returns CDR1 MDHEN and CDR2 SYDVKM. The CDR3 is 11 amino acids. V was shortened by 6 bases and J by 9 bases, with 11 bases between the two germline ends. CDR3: CASSFDTSYTF. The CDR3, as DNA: TGTGCCAGCAGCTTTGACACGAGCTACACCTTC.

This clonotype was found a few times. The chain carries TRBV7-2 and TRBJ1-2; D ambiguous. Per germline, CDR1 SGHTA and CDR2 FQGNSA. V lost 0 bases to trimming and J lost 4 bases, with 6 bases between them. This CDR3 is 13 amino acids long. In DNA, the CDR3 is TGTGCCAGCAGCTTAGCGGGATTCTATGGCTACACCTTC. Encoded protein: CASSLAGFYGYTF.

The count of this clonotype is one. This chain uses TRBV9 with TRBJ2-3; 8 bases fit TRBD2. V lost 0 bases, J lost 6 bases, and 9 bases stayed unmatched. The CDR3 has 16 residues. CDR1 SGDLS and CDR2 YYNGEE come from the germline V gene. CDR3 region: CASSVVGRGALDTQYF. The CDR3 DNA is TGTGCCAGCAGCGTAGTCGGGCGGGGGGCGCTTGATACGCAGTATTTT.

The CDR3 is CASSAMVGENNEQFF. CDR3 DNA: TGCGCCAGCAGCGCAATGGTAGGGGAGAACAATGAGCAGTTCTTC. The chain uses TRBV5-1 and TRBJ2-1; possibly TRBD1 or TRBD2 for D (5 bases each). V lost 4 bases to trimming and J lost 5 bases, with 16 bases between them. This CDR3 comprises 15 residues. CDR1 is SGHRS and CDR2 is YFSETQ in the germline V gene.

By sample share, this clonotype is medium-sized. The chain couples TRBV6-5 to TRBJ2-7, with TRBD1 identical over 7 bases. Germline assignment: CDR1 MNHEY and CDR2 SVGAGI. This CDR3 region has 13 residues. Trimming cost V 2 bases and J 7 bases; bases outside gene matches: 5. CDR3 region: CASSYRTGYEQYV. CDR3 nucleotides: TGTGCCAGCAGTTACCGGACAGGTTATGAGCAGTACGTC.

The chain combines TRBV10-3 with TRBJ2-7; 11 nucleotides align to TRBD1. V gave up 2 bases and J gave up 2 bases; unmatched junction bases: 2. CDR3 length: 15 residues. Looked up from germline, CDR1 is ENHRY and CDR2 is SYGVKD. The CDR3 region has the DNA TGTGCCATCAGTGAGGGACAGGGGGCCACCTACGAGCAGTACGTC. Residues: CAISEGQGATYEQYV.

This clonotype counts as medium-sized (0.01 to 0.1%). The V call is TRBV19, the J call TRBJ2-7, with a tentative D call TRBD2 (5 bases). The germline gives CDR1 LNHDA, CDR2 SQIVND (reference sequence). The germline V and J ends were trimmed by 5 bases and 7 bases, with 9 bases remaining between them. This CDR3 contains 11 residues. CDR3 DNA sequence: TGTGCCAGTAGTCACGGGGTTGAGCAGTACTTC. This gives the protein CASSHGVEQYF.

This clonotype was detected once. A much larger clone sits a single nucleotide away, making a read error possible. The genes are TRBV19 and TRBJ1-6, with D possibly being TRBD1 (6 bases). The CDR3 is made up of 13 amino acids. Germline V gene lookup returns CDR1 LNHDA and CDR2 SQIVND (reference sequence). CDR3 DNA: TGTTCCAGTAGTATTACAGGGAATTCACCCCTCCACTTT. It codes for CSSSITGNSPLHF. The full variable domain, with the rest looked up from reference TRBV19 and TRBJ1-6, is DGGITQSPKYLFRKEGQNVTLSCEQNLNHDAMYWYRQDPGQGLRLIYYSQIVNDFQKGDIAEGYSVSREKKESFPLTVTSAQKNPTAFYLCSSSITGNSPLHFGNGTRLTVT.

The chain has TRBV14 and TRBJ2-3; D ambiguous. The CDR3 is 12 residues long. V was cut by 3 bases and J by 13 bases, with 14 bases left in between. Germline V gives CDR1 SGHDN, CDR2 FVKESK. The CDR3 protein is CASSHTRAPEYF. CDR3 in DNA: TGTGCCAGCAGCCATACCCGGGCCCCCGAGTATTTT.

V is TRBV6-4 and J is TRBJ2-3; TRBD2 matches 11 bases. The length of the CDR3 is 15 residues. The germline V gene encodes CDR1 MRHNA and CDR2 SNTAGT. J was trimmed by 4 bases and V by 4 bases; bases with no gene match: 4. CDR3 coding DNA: TGTGCCAGCAGTGCCACTAGCGGGGGCGCAGATACGCAGTATTTT. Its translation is CASSATSGGADTQYF.

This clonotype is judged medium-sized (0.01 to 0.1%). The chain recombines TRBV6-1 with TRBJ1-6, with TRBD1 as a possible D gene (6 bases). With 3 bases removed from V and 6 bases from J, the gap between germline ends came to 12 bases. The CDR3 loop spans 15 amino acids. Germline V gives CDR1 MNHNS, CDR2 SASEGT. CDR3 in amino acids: CASSEFGTINSPLHF. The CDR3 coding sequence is TGTGCCAGCAGTGAGTTTGGGACAATTAATTCACCCCTCCACTTT.

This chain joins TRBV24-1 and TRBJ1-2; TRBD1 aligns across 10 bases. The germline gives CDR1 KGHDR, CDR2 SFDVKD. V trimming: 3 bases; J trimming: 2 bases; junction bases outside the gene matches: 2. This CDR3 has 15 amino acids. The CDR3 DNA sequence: TGTGCCACCAGTGATCGGGACAGGGGAAACTATGGCTACACCTTC. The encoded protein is CATSDRDRGNYGYTF.

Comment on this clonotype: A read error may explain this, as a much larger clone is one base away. CDR3 DNA sequence: TGTGCCAGCGGTAACCTGGGACAGGCTTTTGGAAACACCATATATTTT. Protein sequence: CASGNLGQAFGNTIYF. The chain carries TRBV6-5 and TRBJ1-3; 8 nucleotides agree with TRBD1. The J segment lost 3 bases and the V segment lost 8 bases, leaving 12 bases of the junction unmatched. The CDR3 is made up of 16 amino acids. Looked up from germline, CDR1 is MNHEY and CDR2 is SVGAGI.

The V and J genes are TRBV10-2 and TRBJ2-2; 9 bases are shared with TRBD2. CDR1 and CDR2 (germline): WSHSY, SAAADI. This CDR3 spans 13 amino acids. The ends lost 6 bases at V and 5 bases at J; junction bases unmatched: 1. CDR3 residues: CASSLAGTGELFF. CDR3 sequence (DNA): TGCGCCAGCAGCCTAGCGGGGACCGGGGAGCTGTTTTTT.

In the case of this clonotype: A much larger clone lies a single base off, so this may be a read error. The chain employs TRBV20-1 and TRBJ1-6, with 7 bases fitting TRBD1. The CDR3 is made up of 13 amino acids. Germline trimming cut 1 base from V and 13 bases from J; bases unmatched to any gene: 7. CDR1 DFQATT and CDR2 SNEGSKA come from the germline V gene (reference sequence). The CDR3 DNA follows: TGCAGTGCTAGAGCGGGACAGCCTTCTCCCCTCCACTTT. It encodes CSARAGQPSPLHF.

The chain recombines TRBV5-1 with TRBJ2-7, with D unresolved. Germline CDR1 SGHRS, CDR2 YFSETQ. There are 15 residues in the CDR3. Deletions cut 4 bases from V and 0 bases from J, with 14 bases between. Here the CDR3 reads CASSVRDSSSYEQYF. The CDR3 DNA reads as TGCGCCAGCAGCGTGCGTGACTCGAGCTCCTACGAGCAGTACTTC.